The clone carrying this T cell receptor (beta chain) was picked up many times. The data are from a study of T cell repertoires in cytomegalovirus infection. TCRdb recomputed calls from the reads with MiXCR, one row per CDR3 protein. The sample carries about 320,000 distinct CDR3 sequences, over 7.5% recorded once. Losses at the gene ends were 0 bases for V and 5 bases for J; bases not matched to a gene: 14. CDR1 is MNHEY and CDR2 is SVGEGT in the germline V gene. The CDR3 is 18 amino acids. J is TRBJ1-1 and V is TRBV6-2 or TRBV6-3; 8 nucleotides line up with TRBD1. The TCR was taken from a human donor in good health (CMV status not recorded). Some clones in this sample may be carry-over from other donors' samples. Sequenced material: PBMCs. CDR3 bases: TGTGCCAGCAGTTACTCGGGTCTCAGGGGGCCTACCAGGACTGAAGCTTTCTTT. Translated: CASSYSGLRGPTRTEAFF.